The clone carrying this T cell receptor (beta chain) was observed once. The V gene's germline CDR1 is MGHRA and CDR2 YSYEKL. The CDR3 totals 20 residues. J gave up 3 bases and V 2 bases, and 19 bases lay outside the gene matches. The data stem from a study of blood T cells in healthy people across ages. A second PCR of about 7 to 12 cycles used a sample-barcoded 5' primer and a J-beta primer mix. TCRdb re-analysed the 5' RACE reads in MiXCR, keeping a single row per CDR3 protein. The repertoire has nearly 1 million distinct CDR3 sequences, roughly 51% of them found once; the top ten carry 20% to 25%. The chain has TRBV4-1 and TRBJ2-7; 10 bases fit TRBD2. Specimen: blood. This sequence originates from a woman aged 55-70 years in good health. The CDR3 DNA is TGCGCCAGCAGCCAATCCGCCGTCCCTAGCGGGAGAAATATGAACTACGAGCAGTACTTC. Its translation is CASSQSAVPSGRNMNYEQYF.